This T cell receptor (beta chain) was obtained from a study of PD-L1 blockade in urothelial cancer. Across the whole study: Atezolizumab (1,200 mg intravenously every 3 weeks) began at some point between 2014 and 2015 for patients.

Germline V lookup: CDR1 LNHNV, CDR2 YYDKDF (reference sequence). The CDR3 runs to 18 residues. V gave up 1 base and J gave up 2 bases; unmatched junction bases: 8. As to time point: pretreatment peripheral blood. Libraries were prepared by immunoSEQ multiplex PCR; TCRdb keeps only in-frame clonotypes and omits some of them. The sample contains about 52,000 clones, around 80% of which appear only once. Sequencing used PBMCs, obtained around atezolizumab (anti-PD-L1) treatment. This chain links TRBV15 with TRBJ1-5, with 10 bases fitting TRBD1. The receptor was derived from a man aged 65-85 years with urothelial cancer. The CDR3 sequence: CATSRGTGGLRGNQPQHF. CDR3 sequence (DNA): TGTGCCACCAGCAGAGGGACAGGGGGACTACGGGGCAATCAGCCCCAGCATTTT.